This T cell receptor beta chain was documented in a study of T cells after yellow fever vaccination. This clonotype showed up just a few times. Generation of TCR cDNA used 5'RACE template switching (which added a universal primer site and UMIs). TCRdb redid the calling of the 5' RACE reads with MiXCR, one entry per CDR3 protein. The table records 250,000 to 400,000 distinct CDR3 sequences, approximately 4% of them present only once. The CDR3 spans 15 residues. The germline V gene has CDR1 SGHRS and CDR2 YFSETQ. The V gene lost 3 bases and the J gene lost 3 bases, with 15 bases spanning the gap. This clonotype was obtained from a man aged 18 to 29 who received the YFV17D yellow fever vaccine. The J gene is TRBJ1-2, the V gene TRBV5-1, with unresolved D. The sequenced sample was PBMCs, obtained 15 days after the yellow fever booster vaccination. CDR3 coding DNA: TGCGCCAGCAGCTCAACATTCCGGTTGGACTATGGCTACACCTTC. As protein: CASSSTFRLDYGYTF.